This T cell receptor beta chain was sequenced for a study of blood T cell repertoires in COVID-19. Recruitment covered over 20 US areas and drew participants whose ages spanned roughly 18 to 100 years. V shed 8 bases and J 6 bases; nucleotides not matched to a gene: 12. This CDR3 contains 14 residues. The germline V gene encodes CDR1 MNHEY and CDR2 SMNVEV (reference sequence). TCRdb keeps only in-frame clones here, not all; method: immunoSEQ multiplex PCR. The repertoire consists of roughly 270,000 clones, with 85% occurring once and the leading ten covering 2% to 3%. The origin of this receptor is a woman aged 45-59 years who had recovered from COVID-19. Material for sequencing was PBMCs or T cells enriched from blood (not recorded which). The rearrangement links TRBV27 to TRBJ1-1; 7 bases match TRBD1. For the CDR3, the DNA is TGTGCCAGCTCGCCTCGAGACAGGGTCGCTGAAGCTTTCTTT. Its protein product is CASSPRDRVAEAFF.